Listed here is a single T cell receptor (beta chain). Its matching antigen is unknown. This entry comes from a study of OX40 agonist ivuxolimab in advanced cancers. Background on the study: Ivuxolimab, which is an agonistic anti-OX40 (CD134) antibody, was administered to the patients. Patients in the trial were receiving intravenous ivuxolimab every 2 weeks, at doses of 0.01 to 10 mg/kg. About 40% of patients had received prior checkpoint inhibitor therapy.

The protocol was immunoSEQ multiplex PCR, while the TCRdb copy is restricted to in-frame clones and leaves out a portion. This repertoire shows 78,000 or so clones, 90% to 95% found once; its top ten account for roughly 0.44%. Study conclusions and caveats: Some nonresponders additionally presented with little normalized T-cell clonal expansion.

The V and J ends lost 5 bases and 0 bases respectively, with 17 bases between them. Germline V gene sequence: CDR1 SGHVS, CDR2 FQNEAQ. CDR3 length equals 16 residues. Source: CD4+ or CD8+ T cells sorted from blood, taken in a trial of the OX40 agonist ivuxolimab. The rearrangement joins TRBV7-8 to TRBJ2-7, with D tentatively TRBD1 or TRBD2 (5 bases each). The receptor's source is an adult with an advanced solid tumor such as melanoma, head and neck, liver or kidney cancer. The CDR3 sequence is CASSAHWDGDSYEQYF. The CDR3 region has the DNA TGTGCCAGCAGCGCACACTGGGACGGGGACTCCTACGAGCAGTACTTC.